Listed below are T cell receptor beta chains from one sample, sequenced in a study of T cell repertoires in cytomegalovirus infection. TCRdb used MiXCR to reprocess the reads, holding one entry per CDR3 protein. The sample has some 160,000 distinct CDR3 sequences, over 15% seen once. The material sequenced was CD8+ T cells from PBMCs. The receptors were sampled from a human donor in good health (CMV status not recorded). Some clones in this sample may be carry-over from other donors' samples. Both conserved end residues are part of each CDR3. D genes are given only for firm matches. Size is stated for part of the rows, as once, few or many counts, or as a class when the clone is expanded.

CDR3 protein: CASSQDRGSSTDTQYF
CDR3 DNA: TGCGCCAGCAGCCAAGATCGGGGATCTAGCACAGATACGCAGTATTTT
V gene: TRBV4-3
D gene: NA
clone size: NA
J gene: TRBJ2-3

CDR3 protein: CASSASGVRDTQYF
CDR3 DNA: TGTGCCAGCAGCGCTAGCGGAGTCCGAGATACGCAGTATTTT
V gene: TRBV7-2
D gene: TRBD2
clone size: few
J gene: TRBJ2-3

CDR3 protein: CASSSEGTSYEQYF
CDR3 DNA: TGTGCCAGCAGTAGTGAGGGGACCTCCTACGAGCAGTACTTC
V gene: TRBV6-2/TRBV6-3
D gene: NA
clone size: few
J gene: TRBJ2-7

CDR3 protein: CASSPLDHNEQFF
CDR3 DNA: TGTGCCAGCAGCCCTCTCGACCACAATGAGCAGTTCTTC
V gene: TRBV28
D gene: NA
clone size: few
J gene: TRBJ2-1

CDR3 protein: CSVEERQGAGYGYTF
CDR3 DNA: TGCAGCGTTGAAGAGAGACAGGGGGCAGGGTATGGCTACACCTTC
V gene: TRBV29-1
D gene: TRBD1
clone size: NA
J gene: TRBJ1-2

CDR3 protein: CASSREREITDTQYF
CDR3 DNA: TGTGCCAGCAGTCGGGAGCGGGAGATAACAGATACGCAGTATTTT
V gene: TRBV28
D gene: TRBD2
clone size: NA
J gene: TRBJ2-3

CDR3 protein: CASSLSRTGLNTEAFF
CDR3 DNA: TGTGCCAGCAGCTTGTCTAGGACAGGGCTGAACACTGAAGCTTTCTTT
V gene: TRBV5-6
D gene: TRBD1
clone size: few
J gene: TRBJ1-1

CDR3 protein: CASSYSQTAGELFF
CDR3 DNA: TGTGCCAGCAGTTACTCTCAGACGGCCGGGGAGCTGTTTTTT
V gene: TRBV6-2/TRBV6-3
D gene: NA
clone size: many
J gene: TRBJ2-2

CDR3 protein: CSVLQTGAGANVLTF
CDR3 DNA: TGCAGCGTCTTACAAACAGGAGCTGGGGCCAACGTCCTGACTTTC
V gene: TRBV29-1
D gene: NA
clone size: few
J gene: TRBJ2-6

CDR3 protein: CSADPGGRNEQFF
CDR3 DNA: TGCAGCGCTGATCCAGGGGGGCGCAATGAGCAGTTCTTC
V gene: TRBV29-1
D gene: NA
clone size: few
J gene: TRBJ2-1

CDR3 protein: CASSWTGFDNEQFF
CDR3 DNA: TGTGCCAGCTCGTGGACTGGTTTTGACAATGAGCAGTTCTTC
V gene: TRBV6-2/TRBV6-3
D gene: NA
clone size: few
J gene: TRBJ2-1

CDR3 protein: CASSAPGQGETEAFF
CDR3 DNA: TGTGCCAGCAGCGCACCGGGACAGGGGGAAACTGAAGCTTTCTTT
V gene: TRBV5-6
D gene: TRBD1
clone size: NA
J gene: TRBJ1-1

CDR3 protein: CASSPGRQNQPQHF
CDR3 DNA: TGTGCCAGCAGCCCCGGACGGCAGAATCAGCCCCAGCATTTT
V gene: TRBV7-9
D gene: NA
clone size: many
J gene: TRBJ1-5

CDR3 protein: CATKTGAGNEQFF
CDR3 DNA: TGTGCCACCAAGACCGGGGCGGGAAATGAGCAGTTCTTC
V gene: TRBV6-2/TRBV6-3
D gene: NA
clone size: once
J gene: TRBJ2-1

CDR3 protein: CASSPLAGIRTGELFF
CDR3 DNA: TGTGCCAGCAGCCCTTTAGCGGGGATACGCACCGGGGAGCTGTTTTTT
V gene: TRBV7-2
D gene: TRBD2
clone size: few
J gene: TRBJ2-2

CDR3 protein: CSVNRENTEAFF
CDR3 DNA: TGCAGCGTTAACAGGGAGAACACTGAAGCTTTCTTT
V gene: TRBV29-1
D gene: NA
clone size: few
J gene: TRBJ1-1

CDR3 protein: CASSLTGGAREQYF
CDR3 DNA: TGTGCCAGCAGCTTGACAGGGGGCGCAAGGGAGCAGTACTTC
V gene: TRBV7-9
D gene: TRBD1
clone size: few
J gene: TRBJ2-7

CDR3 protein: CASSYDAGQTYEQYF
CDR3 DNA: TGTGCCAGCAGTTACGATGCGGGACAGACCTACGAGCAGTACTTC
V gene: TRBV6-5
D gene: NA
clone size: NA
J gene: TRBJ2-7

CDR3 protein: CSARPRQQSSYEQYF
CDR3 DNA: TGCAGTGCTAGACCCAGACAGCAATCATCTTACGAGCAGTACTTC
V gene: TRBV20-1
D gene: NA
clone size: NA
J gene: TRBJ2-7

CDR3 protein: CASTKGAELYGYTF
CDR3 DNA: TGTGCCAGCACCAAAGGGGCCGAGCTCTATGGCTACACCTTC
V gene: TRBV12-3/TRBV12-4
D gene: NA
clone size: NA
J gene: TRBJ1-2

CDR3 protein: CASGWGQRSSYEQYF
CDR3 DNA: TGTGCTAGTGGTTGGGGACAGCGAAGCTCCTACGAGCAGTACTTC
V gene: TRBV12-5
D gene: TRBD1
clone size: NA
J gene: TRBJ2-7

CDR3 protein: CASSYGTGNYEQYF
CDR3 DNA: TGTGCCAGCAGTTACGGGACAGGGAACTACGAGCAGTACTTC
V gene: TRBV7-2
D gene: TRBD1
clone size: NA
J gene: TRBJ2-7

CDR3 protein: CASSHKRGNTGELFF
CDR3 DNA: TGTGCCAGCAGCCACAAGCGTGGAAACACCGGGGAGCTGTTTTTT
V gene: TRBV9
D gene: NA
clone size: few
J gene: TRBJ2-2

CDR3 protein: CASSSWDRNYEQYF
CDR3 DNA: TGTGCCAGCTCGTCATGGGACAGGAACTACGAGCAGTACTTC
V gene: TRBV18
D gene: TRBD1
clone size: NA
J gene: TRBJ2-7

CDR3 protein: CASTGLAGGPRLSTDTQYF
CDR3 DNA: TGTGCCAGCACCGGACTAGCGGGAGGCCCAAGACTTAGCACAGATACGCAGTATTTT
V gene: TRBV12-3/TRBV12-4
D gene: TRBD2
clone size: few
J gene: TRBJ2-3

CDR3 protein: CASSLYSGTGPYNEQFF
CDR3 DNA: TGTGCCAGCAGCTTGTACTCCGGGACAGGACCCTACAATGAGCAGTTCTTC
V gene: TRBV7-8
D gene: TRBD1
clone size: NA
J gene: TRBJ2-1

CDR3 protein: CSARDRPGGGYTF
CDR3 DNA: TGCAGTGCTAGAGATAGGCCAGGGGGTGGCTACACCTTC
V gene: TRBV20-1
D gene: TRBD1
clone size: few
J gene: TRBJ1-2

CDR3 protein: CSVVLPAVSYEQYF
CDR3 DNA: TGCAGCGTCGTCTTACCAGCAGTTTCCTACGAGCAGTACTTC
V gene: TRBV29-1
D gene: NA
clone size: NA
J gene: TRBJ2-7

CDR3 protein: CSVFIAGDYNQPQHF
CDR3 DNA: TGCAGCGTTTTTATAGCCGGGGACTACAATCAGCCCCAGCATTTT
V gene: TRBV29-1
D gene: NA
clone size: NA
J gene: TRBJ1-5

CDR3 protein: CASSPPLAAEQFF
CDR3 DNA: TGTGCCAGCAGCCCTCCTCTAGCAGCTGAGCAGTTCTTC
V gene: TRBV7-8
D gene: NA
clone size: NA
J gene: TRBJ2-1

CDR3 protein: CASSPRDARSYEQYF
CDR3 DNA: TGTGCCAGCAGCCCTAGGGACGCACGTTCCTACGAGCAGTACTTC
V gene: TRBV13
D gene: NA
clone size: NA
J gene: TRBJ2-7

CDR3 protein: CASTTTGSNYGYTF
CDR3 DNA: TGTGCCAGCACCACGACAGGTTCTAACTATGGCTACACCTTC
V gene: TRBV7-9
D gene: NA
clone size: few
J gene: TRBJ1-2

CDR3 protein: CASTQGALETQYF
CDR3 DNA: TGTGCCAGTACACAGGGGGCTTTAGAGACCCAGTACTTC
V gene: TRBV6-5
D gene: TRBD1
clone size: few
J gene: TRBJ2-5

CDR3 protein: CASSLGRWPYEQYF
CDR3 DNA: TGTGCCAGCAGCTTAGGGCGGTGGCCCTACGAGCAGTACTTC
V gene: TRBV6-1
D gene: NA
clone size: few
J gene: TRBJ2-7

CDR3 protein: CASSLSWRENYNEQFF
CDR3 DNA: TGTGCCAGCAGCTTGAGTTGGCGGGAAAACTACAATGAGCAGTTCTTC
V gene: TRBV11-1
D gene: NA
clone size: NA
J gene: TRBJ2-1

CDR3 protein: CASSYSPGTGAYEQYF
CDR3 DNA: TGTGCCAGCAGTTACTCCCCCGGGACAGGAGCCTACGAGCAGTACTTC
V gene: TRBV6-2/TRBV6-3
D gene: TRBD1
clone size: few
J gene: TRBJ2-7

CDR3 protein: CASSHETGSWNEQFF
CDR3 DNA: TGCGCCAGCAGCCACGAGACAGGGAGTTGGAATGAGCAGTTCTTC
V gene: TRBV4-1
D gene: TRBD1
clone size: NA
J gene: TRBJ2-1